The source of this T cell receptor (beta chain) is a study of control samples from healthy donors and cancer patients. A few counts support this clone. This CDR3 spans 14 amino acids. V was pared by 6 bases and J by 4 bases, with 6 bases of the junction left unmatched. Germline assignment: CDR1 SGHRS and CDR2 YFSETQ. TCRdb keeps only in-frame clones here, not all; method: immunoSEQ multiplex PCR. The table has about 220,000 clones, roughly 94% seen once. The V gene is TRBV5-1, the J gene TRBJ2-3, with 9 bases lining up with TRBD2. What was sequenced was blood. The receptor was isolated from a man over 45 in good health. The CDR3 loop is CASNGGGAPDTQYF. CDR3 bases: TGCGCCAGCAATGGCGGGGGGGCCCCAGATACGCAGTATTTT. Variable domain in full (rest from reference TRBV5-1 and TRBJ2-3): KAGVTQTPRYLIKTRGQQVTLSCSPISGHRSVSWYQQTPGQGLQFLFEYFSETQRNKGNFPGRFSGRQFSNSRSEMNVSTLELGDSALYLCASNGGGAPDTQYFGPGTRLTVL.